This entry lists 20 T cell receptor beta chains sequenced from one sample in a study of blood T cell repertoires in COVID-19 (TCRdb year 2020). The method was the immunoSEQ multiplex PCR assay. Not all clones reach the TCRdb copy of this immuneACCESS table, which keeps in-frame sequences only. Checked studies attribute under half of the gap to unresolved V genes and leave the rest unexplained. This sample is represented by about 150,000 clones; almost 85% of them were singletons. The top ten hold 2.5% to 3% of the sample. Specimen: peripheral blood. These receptors were collected from an elderly woman with COVID-19, enrolled during active disease.

The chain joins TRBV7-2 to TRBJ2-5; D is possibly TRBD2 (6 bases). Germline CDR1 reads SGHTA; CDR2 reads FQGNSA. The CDR3 is 14 amino acids. V dropped 1 base and J dropped 5 bases, with 11 bases sitting between them. CDR3 DNA: TGTGCCAGCAGCTTAGTTCGGGGGAAGGAGACCCAGTACTTC. Protein product: CASSLVRGKETQYF.

The chain employs TRBV6-1 and TRBJ2-2; 10 nucleotides align to TRBD2. Germline V gene lookup returns CDR1 MNHNS and CDR2 SASEGT. The CDR3 has 18 residues. With V trimmed by 4 bases and J by 4 bases, 12 bases remained unmatched. CDR3 sequence: CASSALSGTSVFTGELFF. CDR3 coding DNA: TGTGCCAGCAGTGCTCTCTCCGGGACTAGCGTTTTCACCGGGGAGCTGTTTTTT.

A single count supports this clone. The rearrangement links TRBV28 to TRBJ1-2; TRBD1 matches at 12 bases. Germline CDR1 and CDR2: MDHEN and SYDVKM. V was clipped by 3 bases and J by 7 bases; unmatched bases: 6. The CDR3 runs 15 residues. CDR3 bases: TGTGCCAGCAGTTTTCTCGGGACAGGGGGCTCTGGCTACACCTTC. Translation: CASSFLGTGGSGYTF.

The chain recombines TRBV11-2 with TRBJ1-4, with D possibly matching TRBD1 (5 bases). Trimming took off 5 bases at V and 6 bases at J, with 19 bases between the two ends. Looked up from germline, CDR1 is SGHAT and CDR2 is FQNNGV. There are 16 residues in the CDR3. CDR3 region: CASSAFHGGFDEKLFF. In DNA, the CDR3 is TGTGCCAGCAGCGCATTCCACGGGGGGTTTGATGAAAAACTGTTTTTT.

On this clone: A read error may produce the germline difference seen at one junction end. The chain links TRBV11-2 to TRBJ2-7, with 7 positions matching TRBD2. The CDR3 has 15 amino acids. Germline V gene data show CDR1 as SGHAT and CDR2 as FQNNGV. The CDR3 bases are TGTGCCAGCCGCTTCTGGGGGGGACGAGCCGTCGAGCAGTACTTC. Translation: CASRFWGGRAVEQYF.

This clone was seen once. This chain uses TRBV3-1 (or the pseudogene TRBV3-2) with TRBJ1-3; TRBD1 is a possible D gene (6 bases). The germline V and J ends were trimmed by 4 bases and 7 bases, with 20 bases remaining between them. Germline assignment: CDR1 LGHDT and CDR2 YNNKEL (reference sequence). This CDR3 region has 16 residues. The CDR3 spells CASSPTLSGGANTIYF. The CDR3 bases are TGTGCCAGCAGCCCAACACTTTCGGGGGGCGCTAACACCATATATTTT.

This clone was seen a single time. The chain employs TRBV4-1 and TRBJ2-7; no clear D. The germline V gene has CDR1 MGHRA and CDR2 YSYEKL. The CDR3 runs to 15 residues. V dropped 2 bases and J dropped 1 base, with 12 bases sitting between them. CDR3 region: CASSQNSAGSYEQYF. The DNA of the CDR3 is TGCGCCAGCAGCCAAAACTCCGCAGGATCCTACGAGCAGTACTTC.

This chain uses TRBV19 with TRBJ1-2; 8 bases align to TRBD1. This CDR3 has 16 residues. With 4 bases clipped from V and 2 bases from J, the junction kept 9 bases outside the gene matches. The germline CDR1 and CDR2 sequences are LNHDA and SQIVND (reference sequence). Written as DNA, the CDR3 is TGTGCCAGTAGTACTTCGACAGGGGCCCAGAACTATGGCTACACCTTC. Translated, it gives CASSTSTGAQNYGYTF. Complete variable domain (other parts from reference TRBV19 and TRBJ1-2): DGGITQSPKYLFRKEGQNVTLSCEQNLNHDAMYWYRQDPGQGLRLIYYSQIVNDFQKGDIAEGYSVSREKKESFPLTVTSAQKNPTAFYLCASSTSTGAQNYGYTFGSGTRLTVV.

This chain joins TRBV10-3 and TRBJ1-6; a weak D match, TRBD1 (6 bases). The CDR3 is 15 residues long. Between the trimmed V and J ends, which lost 2 bases and 5 bases, there was a span of 10 bases. Germline CDR1 ENHRY, CDR2 SYGVKD. The CDR3 DNA reads as TGTGCCATCAGTGAGATTCAGGGGCATAATTCACCCCTCCACTTT. It encodes CAISEIQGHNSPLHF.

This chain joins TRBV5-1 and TRBJ1-5, with D hard to call. The CDR3 loop spans 13 amino acids. Trimming removed 4 bases at V and 3 bases at J, with 8 bases between. Germline V gene sequence: CDR1 SGHRS, CDR2 YFSETQ. CDR3 nucleotide sequence: TGCGCCAGCAGCCCCAACTTCAATCAGCCCCAGCATTTT. Residues: CASSPNFNQPQHF.

This rearrangement joins TRBV10-3 to TRBJ1-1; tentatively, D is TRBD1 (5 bases). In germline, CDR1 is ENHRY, CDR2 SYGVKD. The CDR3 is 13 residues long. V lost 4 bases and J lost 1, with 7 bases in between. Written as DNA, the CDR3 is TGTGCCATCAGTGTCCAGGGGAACACTGAAGCTTTCTTT. It yields the protein CAISVQGNTEAFF.

The chain combines TRBV3-1 (or the pseudogene TRBV3-2) with TRBJ2-1; TRBD2 matches at 10 bases. Trimming at V came to 0 bases and at J to 3 bases, leaving 8 bases not matched to a gene. The CDR3 totals 18 residues. The V gene's germline CDR1 is LGHDT and CDR2 YNNKEL (reference sequence). CDR3 sequence reads: CASSQDRASGSNYNEQFF. The CDR3 DNA is TGTGCCAGCAGCCAAGATCGGGCTAGCGGGAGTAACTACAATGAGCAGTTCTTC.

The chain recombines TRBV27 with TRBJ2-7, with 9 nucleotides matching TRBD1. This CDR3 comprises 18 residues. The V gene's germline CDR1 is MNHEY and CDR2 SMNVEV (reference sequence). V gave up 2 bases and J gave up 4 bases; unmatched junction bases: 15. The CDR3 nucleotides read TGTGCCAGCAGTTTAGAGGCTTACAGGGGGCCGTCTCTTTACGAGCAGTACTTC. Its translation: CASSLEAYRGPSLYEQYF.

The V and J genes are TRBV7-9 and TRBJ1-2, with D possibly matching TRBD1 (6 bases). Germline CDR1 reads SEHNR; CDR2 reads FQNEAQ (reference sequence). V was cut by 7 bases and J by 3 bases, with 15 bases left in between. The CDR3 contains 14 residues. The CDR3 DNA sequence: TGTGCCAGCACCTCGGACAGTTGGGACTATGGCTACACCTTC. This translates into CASTSDSWDYGYTF.

V gene TRBV2 combines with J gene TRBJ2-3, with TRBD2 matching 8 bases. The germline CDR1 and CDR2 sequences are SNHLY and FYNNEI. There are 13 residues in the CDR3. J was trimmed by 1 base and V by 7 bases; bases with no gene match: 1. CDR3 in DNA: TGTGCCAGCAAGGGACTAGGCACAGATACGCAGTATTTT. It specifies CASKGLGTDTQYF.

The chain recombines TRBV11-3 with TRBJ2-1; D is undetermined. V was shortened by 4 bases and J by 0 bases, with 7 bases between the two germline ends. The CDR3 extends over 14 amino acids. Germline-derived CDR1 and CDR2 are SGHNT and YENEEA. The CDR3 DNA is TGTGCCAGCAGCTCCCGGAGCTCCTACAATGAGCAGTTCTTC. Encoded protein: CASSSRSSYNEQFF. Variable domain in full (rest from reference TRBV11-3 and TRBJ2-1): EAGVVQSPRYKIIEKKQPVAFWCNPISGHNTLYWYLQNLGQGPELLIRYENEEAVDDSQLPKDRFSAERLKGVDSTLKIQPAELGDSAVYLCASSSRSSYNEQFFGPGTRLTVL.

The chain is built from TRBV9 and TRBJ1-1; D is uncertain. The germline V gene encodes CDR1 SGDLS and CDR2 YYNGEE. The CDR3 length is 14 residues. Trimming left V 1 base short and J 3 bases short, with 10 bases between. In nucleotides, the CDR3 is TGTGCCAGCAGCGTAATAGAGGGCTACACTGAAGCTTTCTTT. Protein product: CASSVIEGYTEAFF.

The rearrangement joins TRBV4-2 to TRBJ2-2; TRBD2 agrees at 12 bases. Germline trimming cut 0 bases from V and 4 bases from J; bases unmatched to any gene: 15. Germline CDR1 and CDR2: LGHNA and YNFKEQ. The CDR3 length is 21 residues. The CDR3: CASSQEANLGGLAGPTGELFF. DNA for the CDR3: TGTGCCAGCAGCCAAGAAGCCAACCTGGGAGGACTAGCGGGACCCACCGGGGAGCTGTTTTTT.

The rearrangement uses TRBV7-3 and TRBJ1-2; 8 bases map to TRBD1. J lost 6 bases, V lost 0 bases, and 3 bases had no gene match. CDR1 is SGHTA and CDR2 is FQGTGA in the germline V gene. CDR3 length equals 14 residues. The CDR3 DNA follows: TGTGCCAGCAGCTTAACCTCCAGGGGGCATGGCTACACCTTC. Translation: CASSLTSRGHGYTF.

This clone came up once. This chain links TRBV18 with TRBJ1-2, with 8 bases that match TRBD1. V lost 3 bases and J lost 3; bases outside the gene matches: 6. The CDR3 spans 15 residues. Per germline, CDR1 KGHSH and CDR2 LQKENI. The CDR3 loop is CASSPSTGADYGYTF. The CDR3 bases are TGTGCCAGCTCACCCTCGACAGGGGCGGACTATGGCTACACCTTC.